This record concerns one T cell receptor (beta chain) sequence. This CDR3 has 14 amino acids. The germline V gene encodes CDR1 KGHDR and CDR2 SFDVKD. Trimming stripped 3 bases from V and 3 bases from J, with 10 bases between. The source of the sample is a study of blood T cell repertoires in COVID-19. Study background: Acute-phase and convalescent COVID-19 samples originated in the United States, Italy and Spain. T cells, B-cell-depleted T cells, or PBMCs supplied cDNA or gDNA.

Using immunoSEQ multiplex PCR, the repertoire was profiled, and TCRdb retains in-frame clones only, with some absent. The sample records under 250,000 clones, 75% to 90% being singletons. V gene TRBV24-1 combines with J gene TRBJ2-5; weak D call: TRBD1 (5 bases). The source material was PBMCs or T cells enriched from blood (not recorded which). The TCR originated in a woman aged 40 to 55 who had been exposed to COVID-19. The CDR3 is CATSDTGTEETQYF. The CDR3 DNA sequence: TGTGCCACCAGTGATACAGGAACAGAAGAGACCCAGTACTTC.